This TCR beta chain was identified in a study of CD8 T cells in ankylosing spondylitis. TCRdb reprocessed the 5' RACE reads via MiXCR and lists one record per CDR3 protein. The sample contains roughly 130,000 distinct CDR3 sequences, around 7% of which appear only once. Per germline, CDR1 DFQATT and CDR2 SNEGSKA (reference sequence). The CDR3 totals 14 residues. V lost 4 bases, J lost 1 base, and 10 bases lay in between. This clonotype was found many times. This chain links TRBV20-1 with TRBJ2-2; D not certain. Specimen: blood, either unsorted or a sorted T cell fraction (not recorded which). The origin of this receptor is a male donor with ankylosing spondylitis or in good health (not recorded which). For the CDR3, the DNA is TGCAGTGCTATGGCACAGCAGAACACCGGGGAGCTGTTTTTT. It is translated as CSAMAQQNTGELFF.